These 23 T cell receptor beta chains originate from one sample sequenced in a study of breast tumors, draining lymph nodes, adjacent tissues. Breast cancer patients provided tissue from their axillary draining lymph nodes. TCRdb fed the multiplex PCR reads into MiXCR, producing one record per CDR3 protein. The profile shows over 200,000 distinct CDR3 sequences, less than 40% of them singletons. The sample consisted of axillary lymph node tissue. All receptors come from a female donor with breast cancer. Some clones in this sample may be carry-over from other donors' samples.

This clonotype occurred many times. The rearrangement uses TRBV13 and TRBJ2-5; D unresolved. This CDR3 region has 13 residues. From germline, CDR1 is PRHDT and CDR2 FYEKMQ (reference sequence). V lost 5 bases, J lost 3 bases, and 10 bases lay in between. The CDR3 coding sequence is TGTGCCAGCAGCCCTAGACCAGAAGAGACCCAGTACTTC. This gives the protein CASSPRPEETQYF.

The chain carries TRBV2 and TRBJ2-7, with 14 positions matching TRBD2. Germline V lookup: CDR1 SNHLY, CDR2 FYNNEI. V was clipped by 6 bases and J by 4 bases; unmatched bases: 5. CDR3 length: 15 amino acids. CDR3 sequence: CASRGTSGRQYEQYF. As DNA, the CDR3 is TGTGCCAGCAGGGGGACTAGCGGGAGACAATACGAGCAGTACTTC.

Regarding this clonotype: A single base separates this from a much larger clone, so it may be a read error. The chain is built from TRBV6-5 and TRBJ2-7; 10 bases are shared with TRBD2. The junction had 18 bases not matched to a gene; V was cut back by 5 bases and J by 5 bases. Germline-derived CDR1 and CDR2 are MNHEY and SVGAGI. The CDR3 covers 18 residues. The CDR3 here is CASSPFTGLAASRDEQYF. The CDR3 nucleotides are TGTGCCAGCAGTCCTTTCACAGGACTAGCGGCATCGAGGGACGAGCAGTACTTC.

This clonotype has at least ten counts. The chain combines TRBV7-2 with TRBJ2-7, with no clear D. CDR3 length: 14 residues. Trimming stripped 1 base from V and 4 bases from J, with 11 bases between. Germline CDR1 is SGHTA and CDR2 is FQGNSA. The CDR3 protein is CASSLVRASYEQYF. CDR3 coding DNA: TGTGCCAGCAGCTTAGTCCGGGCCAGTTACGAGCAGTACTTC.

This clonotype was recorded at least ten times. The chain combines TRBV3-1 with TRBJ1-6; D is perhaps TRBD1 (5 bases). The CDR3 loop spans 14 amino acids. Trimming took off 4 bases at V and 7 bases at J, with 11 bases between the two ends. The germline V gene has CDR1 LGHDT and CDR2 YNNKEL (reference sequence). The CDR3 protein is CASSPGTPNSPLHF. In DNA, the CDR3 is TGTGCCAGCAGCCCTGGGACCCCGAATTCACCCCTCCACTTT.

This clonotype was found many times. This chain uses TRBV3-1 with TRBJ2-7; no firm D call. The CDR3 is 12 residues long. The V end was cut by 3 bases, the J end by 6 bases, with 9 bases between. The germline CDR1 and CDR2 sequences are LGHDT and YNNKEL (reference sequence). CDR3 in DNA: TGTGCCAGCAGCCACTCGACTGGCGAGCAGTACTTC. It yields the protein CASSHSTGEQYF.

The J gene is TRBJ2-3, the V gene TRBV19; TRBD2 aligns across 8 bases. CDR3 length: 19 residues. Germline CDR1 is LNHDA and CDR2 is SQIVND (reference sequence). Trimming cost V 3 bases and J 6 bases; bases outside gene matches: 20. In DNA, the CDR3 is TGTGCCAGTAGTATTCTCTTCGGGAGGAGCGGGGGCCGTCCGGATACGCAGTATTTT. As protein: CASSILFGRSGGRPDTQYF. Combining the CDR3 with reference TRBV19 and TRBJ2-3 gives the whole variable domain DGGITQSPKYLFRKEGQNVTLSCEQNLNHDAMYWYRQDPGQGLRLIYYSQIVNDFQKGDIAEGYSVSREKKESFPLTVTSAQKNPTAFYLCASSILFGRSGGRPDTQYFGPGTRLTVL.

This clonotype was seen at least ten times. The genes are TRBV7-3 and TRBJ1-4, with a possible D match to TRBD1 (5 bases). Trimming cost V 0 bases and J 8 bases, with 10 bases left between them. This CDR3 comprises 14 residues. CDR1 and CDR2 (germline): SGHTA, FQGTGA. This CDR3 is CASSLTAGDEKLFF. CDR3 nucleotide sequence: TGTGCCAGCAGCTTAACGGCGGGGGACGAAAAACTGTTTTTT. Using reference TRBV7-3 and TRBJ1-4 for the parts outside the CDR3, the full variable domain is GAGVSQTPSNKVTEKGKYVELRCDPISGHTALYWYRQSLGQGPEFLIYFQGTGAADDSGLPNDRFFAVRPEGSVSTLKIQRTERGDSAVYLCASSLTAGDEKLFFGSGTQLSVL.

The V gene is TRBV7-9, the J gene TRBJ2-5, with 7 bases aligning to TRBD2. The V segment lost 2 bases and the J segment 0 bases; nucleotides outside the gene matches: 6. CDR1 is SEHNR and CDR2 is FQNEAQ in the germline V gene (reference sequence). The CDR3 covers 16 residues. The CDR3 DNA is TGTGCCAGCAGCTTAAAGGCGGGGGACCACCAAGAGACCCAGTACTTC. Its translation is CASSLKAGDHQETQYF.

In regard to this clonotype: A read error may explain this, as a much larger clone is one base away. The rearrangement uses TRBV7-6 and TRBJ2-1, with D uncertain. Germline assignment: CDR1 SGHVS and CDR2 FNYEAQ. This CDR3 contains 14 residues. The CDR3 coding sequence is TGTGCCGGCAGCTTAGAGAGCTCCTACAATGAGCAGTTCTTC. Its translation is CAGSLESSYNEQFF.

The chain has TRBV6-5 and TRBJ2-5; the D gene is possibly TRBD2 (5 bases). With 4 bases removed from V and 4 bases from J, the gap between germline ends came to 13 bases. The CDR3 totals 14 residues. Per the germline V gene, CDR1 is MNHEY and CDR2 is SVGAGI. The CDR3 sequence: CASSFPGSGETQYF. The CDR3 DNA reads as TGTGCCAGCAGTTTTCCGGGGTCCGGAGAGACCCAGTACTTC.

This clonotype has a count of ten or more. The genes are TRBV9 and TRBJ1-2; D is uncertain. Germline V lookup: CDR1 SGDLS, CDR2 YYNGEE. The CDR3 runs 14 residues. V was cut by 3 bases and J by 2 bases, with 11 bases left in between. The CDR3 sequence is CASSALTGNYGYTF. The CDR3 DNA reads TGTGCCAGCAGCGCACTGACGGGGAACTATGGCTACACCTTC. The complete variable domain, with remaining parts taken from reference TRBV9 and TRBJ1-2, reads DSGVTQTPKHLITATGQRVTLRCSPRSGDLSVYWYQQSLDQGLQFLIQYYNGEERAKGNILERFSAQQFPDLHSELNLSSLELGDSALYFCASSALTGNYGYTFGSGTRLTVV.

This clonotype was counted at least ten times. The DNA for the CDR3 is TGTGCCAGCAGCTTAGTTGGTAGCGGCTACAATGAGCAGTTCTTC. Translated: CASSLVGSGYNEQFF. The chain links TRBV7-9 to TRBJ2-1, with a weak D call TRBD2 (6 bases). Looked up from germline, CDR1 is SEHNR and CDR2 is FQNEAQ (reference sequence). This CDR3 contains 15 residues. Trimming shortened V by 1 base and J by 3 bases, and 10 bases separated the two germline ends.

The chain recombines TRBV20-1 with TRBJ1-6; 9 nucleotides align to TRBD1. Germline CDR1 and CDR2: DFQATT and SNEGSKA (reference sequence). The CDR3 is made up of 17 amino acids. Losses at the gene ends were 4 bases for V and 10 bases for J; bases not matched to a gene: 17. CDR3 region: CSATPGQGTVGGSPLHF. The CDR3 DNA sequence: TGCAGTGCTACTCCGGGACAGGGAACCGTTGGGGGCTCACCCCTCCACTTT.

In its sample, this clonotype was seen many times. This chain joins TRBV7-2 and TRBJ2-5; TRBD2 aligns across 8 bases. CDR1 SGHTA and CDR2 FQGNSA come from the germline V gene. The CDR3 spans 16 residues. J lost 6 bases, V lost 1 base, and 10 bases had no gene match. The CDR3 sequence: CASSLGVTGGGQTQYF. The CDR3 DNA reads as TGTGCCAGCAGCTTAGGGGTAACGGGGGGGGGTCAGACCCAGTACTTC.

The chain uses TRBV18 and TRBJ1-2; 7 nucleotides agree with TRBD1. Germline CDR1 and CDR2: KGHSH and LQKENI. This CDR3 contains 15 residues. V lost 6 bases and J lost 4; bases outside the gene matches: 11. Here the CDR3 DNA reads TGTGCCAGCTCTCCCGGACTGACAGGGTTCTATGGCTACACCTTC. As protein: CASSPGLTGFYGYTF. The full variable domain, completed using reference TRBV18 and TRBJ1-2, is NAGVMQNPRHLVRRRGQEARLRCSPMKGHSHVYWYRQLPEEGLKFMVYLQKENIIDESGMPKERFSAEFPKEGPSILRIQQVVRGDSAAYFCASSPGLTGFYGYTFGSGTRLTVV.

Ten or more counts support this clonotype. The genes are TRBV12-3 or TRBV12-4 and TRBJ2-1; D unresolved. Trimming took off 1 base at V and 9 bases at J, with 10 bases between the two ends. This CDR3 contains 13 residues. The CDR3 sequence: CASSLGAVGEQFF. Here the CDR3 DNA reads TGTGCCAGCAGTTTAGGGGCTGTAGGTGAGCAGTTCTTC.

The CDR3 loop reads CASSPRLAANTGELFF. The CDR3 nucleotides read TGTGCCAGCAGCCCCCGACTAGCGGCGAACACCGGGGAGCTGTTTTTT. The V gene is TRBV11-2, the J gene TRBJ2-2, with TRBD2 matching over 9 bases. Germline CDR1 is SGHAT and CDR2 is FQNNGV. J was trimmed by 0 bases and V by 5 bases; bases with no gene match: 4. This CDR3 is built from 16 residues.

A note on this clonotype: This may be a read error, as it is one base from a much larger clone. Likely a read error: the CDR3 ends without its conserved phenylalanine or tryptophan. The chain uses TRBV30 and TRBJ1-4; 7 positions agree with TRBD1. V lost 0 bases to trimming and J lost 6 bases; unmatched junction nucleotides: 4. The CDR3 length is 14 residues. Germline loops: CDR1 GTSNPN, CDR2 SVGIG (reference sequence). The DNA for the CDR3 is TGTGCCTGGAGTGTTTTAGGGACAGATGAAAAACTGTTTGTT. It translates to CAWSVLGTDEKLFV.

Note on this clonotype: This may arise from a read error, as a much more abundant clone is one base away. V usage is TRBV20-1 and J usage is TRBJ2-7, with a tentative D call TRBD1 (6 bases). The V gene lost 3 bases and the J gene lost 6 bases, with 18 bases spanning the gap. The CDR3 runs to 14 residues. Germline values: CDR1 DFQATT, CDR2 SNEGSKA (reference sequence). The CDR3 sequence: CSARGQGIISEQYF. CDR3 nucleotide sequence: TGCAGTGCTAGGGGTCAGGGGATAATCTCCGAGCAGTACTTC.

Turning to this clonotype: Relative to the germline gene, one junction end is altered; a read error may explain this. This chain links TRBV19 with TRBJ2-1; 7 nucleotides agree with TRBD2. The germline V gene encodes CDR1 LNHDA and CDR2 SQIVND (reference sequence). This CDR3 has 15 amino acids. CDR3 nucleotide sequence: TGTGCCAGTGGTATCACGGGGGGAGCGAACAATGAGCAGTTCTTC. Protein sequence: CASGITGGANNEQFF.

The rearrangement joins TRBV24-1 to TRBJ2-7, with TRBD2 identical over 9 bases. Germline CDR1 and CDR2: KGHDR and SFDVKD. The junction had 2 bases not matched to a gene; V was cut back by 4 bases and J by 2 bases. CDR3 length: 14 residues. The CDR3 DNA follows: TGTGCCACCAGTGAGGCTAGCGGGACCTACGAGCAGTACTTC. This translates into CATSEASGTYEQYF.

Many counts were recorded for this clonotype. V is TRBV6-1 and J is TRBJ1-2; TRBD1 matches at 7 bases. The CDR3 loop spans 13 amino acids. Germline lookup yields CDR1 MNHNS and CDR2 SASEGT. The V segment lost 4 bases and the J segment 3 bases; nucleotides outside the gene matches: 2. The CDR3 DNA reads as TGTGCCAGCAGTGGGACAGGAGACTATGGCTACACCTTC. It encodes CASSGTGDYGYTF.